This entry is about one T cell receptor beta chain. Authors' data handling: From reference gene primer amplification, estimates of nucleated cell counts were derived. Assay: immunoSEQ multiplex PCR; the TCRdb copy retains only in-frame clones and omits some. That table supplies the V and J calls and clone size; D and trimming were determined from the DNA. The sample records about 150,000 clones, 85% to 90% being singletons. The data were obtained in a study of blood T cell repertoires in COVID-19. Study context: The samples span acute and convalescent COVID-19 from the United States, Italy and Spain. PBMCs, B-cell-depleted T cells, or T cells were the source of the cDNA or gDNA that made up the material.

This clonotype was sampled from a woman aged 40 to 50 with acute or convalescent COVID-19. Sequencing input: peripheral blood.

The CDR3 nucleotides read TGCAGCGCAGGGAGCCGACACAATGAGCAGTTCTTC. Translated, it gives CSAGSRHNEQFF. The chain couples TRBV29-1 to TRBJ2-1; either TRBD1 or TRBD2 may supply D (5 bases each). V was pared by 7 bases and J by 5 bases, with 12 bases between. Germline-derived CDR1 and CDR2 are SQVTM and ANQGSEA. This CDR3 is built from 12 residues.